This record concerns one T cell receptor (beta chain) sequence. Assay: immunoSEQ multiplex PCR; the TCRdb copy retains only in-frame clones and omits some. The profile shows about 160,000 clones, 77% of them singletons. The data were obtained in a study of blood T cell repertoires in COVID-19. Overall study context: There were acute and convalescent COVID-19 samples, and they came from the United States, Italy and Spain. T cells, B-cell-depleted T cells, or PBMCs supplied cDNA or gDNA.

Germline CDR1 and CDR2: SGHAT and FQNNGV. V gave up 0 bases and J gave up 2 bases; unmatched junction bases: 5. The CDR3 is made up of 16 amino acids. The origin of this receptor is a man between 70 and 80 years old with acute or convalescent COVID-19. The chain carries TRBV11-2 and TRBJ2-7, with 9 bases identical to TRBD1. The sequenced sample was peripheral blood. CDR3 in DNA: TGTGCCAGCAGCTTAGATAGTGGACAGGGGACCTACGAGCAGTACTTC. It encodes CASSLDSGQGTYEQYF. The whole variable domain, remainder taken from reference TRBV11-2 and TRBJ2-7, is EAGVAQSPRYKIIEKRQSVAFWCNPISGHATLYWYQQILGQGPKLLIQFQNNGVVDDSQLPKDRFSAERLKGVDSTLKIQPAKLEDSAVYLCASSLDSGQGTYEQYFGPGTRLTVT.